This T cell receptor beta chain is drawn from a study of blood T cell repertoires in COVID-19. Across the study: The United States, Italy and Spain provided the acute and convalescent COVID-19 samples. Sample material is recorded as cDNA or gDNA derived from T cells, B-cell-depleted T cells, or PBMCs.

From germline, CDR1 is WNHNN and CDR2 SYGVQD (reference sequence). Trimming shortened V by 2 bases and J by 0 bases, and 7 bases separated the two germline ends. The CDR3 loop spans 14 amino acids. In the source study's methods: Estimation of nucleated cell counts relied on the amplification of reference gene primers. Assay used: immunoSEQ multiplex PCR; TCRdb lists only in-frame clones, some missing. The V and J calls and clone size are taken from that table; D and trimming were inferred from the DNA. The table lists hundreds of thousands of clones, about 90% of them singletons. The sequenced sample was peripheral blood. This TCR was sampled from a woman in her fifties or sixties with COVID-19, enrolled during active disease. This rearrangement joins TRBV10-1 to TRBJ1-1; D may be TRBD1 (6 bases). The CDR3 reads CASSEGQMNTEAFF. The DNA of the CDR3 is TGCGCCAGCAGTGAGGGACAGATGAACACTGAAGCTTTCTTT.